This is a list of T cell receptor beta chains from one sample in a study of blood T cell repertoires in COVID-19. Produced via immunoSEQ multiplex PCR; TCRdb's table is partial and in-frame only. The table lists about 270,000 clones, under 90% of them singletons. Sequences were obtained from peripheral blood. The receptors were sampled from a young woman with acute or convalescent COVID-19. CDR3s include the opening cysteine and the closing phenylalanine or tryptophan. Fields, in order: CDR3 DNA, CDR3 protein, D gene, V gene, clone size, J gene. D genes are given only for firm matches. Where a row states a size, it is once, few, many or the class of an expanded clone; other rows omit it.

TGTGCCAGCAGTTTTCCGGGGGGCTCCTACTACGAGCAGTACTTC	CASSFPGGSYYEQYF	-	TRBV28	-	TRBJ2-7
TGTGCCAGCAGTGAACAGCGATACACTGAAGCTTTCTTT	CASSEQRYTEAFF	-	TRBV6-1	once	TRBJ1-1
TGTGCCAGCTCACCACCACTCATCAATGAGCAGTTCTTC	CASSPPLINEQFF	-	TRBV18	-	TRBJ2-1
TGTGCCAGTAGTCCGGACTTTTCGGGACAGGCCGCTTTTGGAGCTTTCTTT	CASSPDFSGQAAFGAFF	TRBD1	TRBV19	-	TRBJ1-1
TGTGCCAGCAGCATGTCAGGGGGAGAGGCCTATGGCTACACCTTC	CASSMSGGEAYGYTF	TRBD1	TRBV7-9	-	TRBJ1-2
TGCGCCAGCAGCCCGGCGAGGACAGATTATGGCTACACCTTC	CASSPARTDYGYTF	-	TRBV5-1	-	TRBJ1-2
TGTGCCTGGAGTGTACGAGAACAGGGAGGGCTTGGCTACACCTTC	CAWSVREQGGLGYTF	-	TRBV30	-	TRBJ1-2
TGTGCCAGTAACCTCAACAGTTACCCGACGAAAAACTATGGCTACACCTTC	CASNLNSYPTKNYGYTF	-	TRBV19	-	TRBJ1-2
TGTGCCAGCAGTTGGGGCGGGAGCTCCTACGAGCAGTACTTC	CASSWGGSSYEQYF	TRBD2	TRBV27	-	TRBJ2-7
TGTGCCAGCAGCTTGGGGACAGGGTATCAGCCCCAGCATTTT	CASSLGTGYQPQHF	TRBD1	TRBV5-5	-	TRBJ1-5
TGTGCCAGCAGCGTCGGGGCAGGGGTAAACACCATATATTTT	CASSVGAGVNTIYF	-	TRBV9	-	TRBJ1-3
TGTGCCAGTAGTGATGACAGGGTAGGAGCTTTCTTT	CASSDDRVGAFF	TRBD1	TRBV19	-	TRBJ1-1
TGTGCCAGCTCACCGCCGACTAGCAAGGGACCCGTCCGGGAGCTGTTTTTT	CASSPPTSKGPVRELFF	TRBD2	TRBV18	-	TRBJ2-2
TGCGCCAGCAGCCGGACTAGCGGGAGGGAGTACGAGCAGTACTTC	CASSRTSGREYEQYF	TRBD2	TRBV4-3	-	TRBJ2-7
TGTGCCAGCAGCTTAGGGACGAGCGGGAGGGACTCCTACAATGAGCAGTTCTTC	CASSLGTSGRDSYNEQFF	TRBD2	TRBV7-2	-	TRBJ2-1
TGTGCCAGCAGTGAAGAAGGAGGACGCAATGAGCAGTTCTTC	CASSEEGGRNEQFF	-	TRBV25-1	once	TRBJ2-1